This entry is about one T cell receptor (beta chain). No antigen is known for it. Profiling relied on immunoSEQ multiplex PCR, and the TCRdb table lists in-frame clones only, not all of them. Of around 99,000 clones in the sample, around 90% were seen once. V shed 3 bases and J shed 7 bases, with 10 bases lying between them. Germline V gene data show CDR1 as LNHDA and CDR2 as SQIVND (reference sequence). The CDR3 totals 14 residues. This specimen belongs to a study of T cell responses to AZD1222 COVID-19 vaccine. The study's findings and limits: The repertoires were collected only after the peak T cell response. Spike-specific TCR breadth and depth grew following two AZD1222 doses.

This sequence originates from an adult who received the AZD1222 COVID-19 vaccine. J is TRBJ1-6 and V is TRBV19, with D perhaps matching TRBD1 (5 bases). The specimen was peripheral blood, collected 28 days after the second AZD1222 dose. This CDR3 is CASSILGVNSPLHF. For the CDR3, the DNA is TGTGCCAGTAGTATTTTAGGGGTGAATTCACCCCTCCACTTT.